The 5 T cell receptor beta chains given below trace back to one sample, sequenced in a study of sequential checkpoint blockade in melanoma. The sample's treatment: randomized to nivolumab then ipilimumab (arm A) or the reverse (arm B). The assay was immunoSEQ multiplex PCR, and TCRdb's table has in-frame clones only and misses some. The repertoire holds fewer than 9,500 clones, with approximately 22% as singletons. Source: tumor tissue (inferred from file names), taken from a patient given nivolumab and ipilimumab in sequence. The receptors originated from a human donor with melanoma.

The chain employs TRBV19 and TRBJ1-2; TRBD1 might be the D (5 bases). The germline V gene has CDR1 LNHDA and CDR2 SQIVND (reference sequence). The CDR3 consists of 16 residues. Trimming left V 3 bases short and J 2 bases short, with 16 bases between. CDR3 bases: TGTGCCAGTAGTATTTTCGGGGGAAGGGAGAACTATGGCTACACCTTC. This translates into CASSIFGGRENYGYTF.

This clone was observed at least ten times. This sequence joins TRBV11-3 and TRBJ1-5, with 9 positions matching TRBD1. This CDR3 has 14 amino acids. The V and J ends lost 5 bases and 6 bases, in that order; junction bases with no gene match: 5. CDR1 SGHNT and CDR2 YENEEA come from the germline V gene. The CDR3 here is CASSRQGGRQPQHF. CDR3 nucleotide sequence: TGTGCCAGCAGCAGACAGGGGGGACGTCAGCCCCAGCATTTT. The whole variable domain, filled in from reference TRBV11-3 and TRBJ1-5, reads EAGVVQSPRYKIIEKKQPVAFWCNPISGHNTLYWYLQNLGQGPELLIRYENEEAVDDSQLPKDRFSAERLKGVDSTLKIQPAELGDSAVYLCASSRQGGRQPQHFGDGTRLSIL.

This chain uses TRBV19 with TRBJ1-6, with 8 positions matching TRBD1. Germline-derived CDR1 and CDR2 are LNHDA and SQIVND (reference sequence). Losses at the gene ends were 5 bases for V and 6 bases for J; bases not matched to a gene: 3. CDR3 length: 14 residues. The CDR3 spells CASSPTGANSPLHF. CDR3 nucleotide sequence: TGTGCCAGTAGTCCGACAGGGGCTAATTCACCCCTCCACTTT.

This clone was recorded at least ten times. This chain uses TRBV11-3 with TRBJ2-1; TRBD1 matches at 8 bases. V trimming: 3 bases; J trimming: 8 bases; junction bases outside the gene matches: 12. This CDR3 spans 16 amino acids. The germline CDR1 and CDR2 sequences are SGHNT and YENEEA. The CDR3 here is CASSFGLAGGGHEQFF. The DNA for the CDR3 is TGTGCCAGCAGCTTCGGTTTGGCAGGGGGCGGCCATGAGCAGTTCTTC.

This clone came up once. J is TRBJ1-5 and V is TRBV19, with D perhaps matching TRBD1 (5 bases). Germline loops: CDR1 LNHDA, CDR2 SQIVND (reference sequence). CDR3 length equals 15 residues. V was clipped by 2 bases and J by 6 bases, with 14 bases between them. The CDR3 DNA sequence: TGTGCCAGTAGTATATCATCCGGGAGGGGTCAGCCCCAGCATTTT. Protein: CASSISSGRGQPQHF.